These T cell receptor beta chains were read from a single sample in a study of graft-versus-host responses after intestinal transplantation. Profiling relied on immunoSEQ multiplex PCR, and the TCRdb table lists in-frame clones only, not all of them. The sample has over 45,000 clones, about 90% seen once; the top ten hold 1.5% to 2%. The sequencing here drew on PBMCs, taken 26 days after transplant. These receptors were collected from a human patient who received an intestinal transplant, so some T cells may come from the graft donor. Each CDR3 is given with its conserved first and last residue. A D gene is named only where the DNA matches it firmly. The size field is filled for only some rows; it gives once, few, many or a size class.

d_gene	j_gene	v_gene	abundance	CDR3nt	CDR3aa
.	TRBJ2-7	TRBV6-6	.	TGTGCCAGCAGTTATTCGGCCGGCCCCCCTCCTAGGGAGCAGTACTTC	CASSYSAGPPPREQYF
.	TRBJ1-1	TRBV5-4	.	TGTGCCAGCAGCTTGTACAGGAGTTCTGAAGCTTTCTTT	CASSLYRSSEAFF
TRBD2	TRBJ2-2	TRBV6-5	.	TGTGCCAGCAGTTACTCGGGGGGAGGGACCGGGGAGCTGTTTTTT	CASSYSGGGTGELFF
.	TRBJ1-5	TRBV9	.	TGTGCCAGCAGCGTAGAGGCAGGATACAATCAGCCCCAGCATTTT	CASSVEAGYNQPQHF
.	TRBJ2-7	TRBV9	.	TGTGCCAGCAGCGTAGGTCTAGCTATCTACGAGCAGTACTTC	CASSVGLAIYEQYF
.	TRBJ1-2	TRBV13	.	TGTGCCAGCAGCTTAGGGGAGGGGTTCTATGGCTACACCTTC	CASSLGEGFYGYTF
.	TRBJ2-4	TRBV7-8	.	TGTGCCAGCAGCTTAGGGCCGAACCCAGCCAAAAACATTCAGTACTTC	CASSLGPNPAKNIQYF
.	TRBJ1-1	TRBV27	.	TGTGCCAGCAGTTTAGAATCGGGAGGGGAAGCTTTCTTT	CASSLESGGEAFF
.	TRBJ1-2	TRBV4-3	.	TGCGCCAGCAGCCAAGACCCAGACGGACAGAGATATGGCTACACCTTC	CASSQDPDGQRYGYTF
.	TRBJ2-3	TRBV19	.	TGTGCCAGTAGTATAGTAGGCAGGGAAAGTGGGACAGATACGCAGTATTTT	CASSIVGRESGTDTQYF
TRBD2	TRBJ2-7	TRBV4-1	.	TGCGCCAGCAGCCGACTAGCGGGAGTGGACGAGCAGTACTTC	CASSRLAGVDEQYF
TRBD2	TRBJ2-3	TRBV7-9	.	TGTGCCAGCAGCTGGAGCGGGGGAGGGGATACGCAGTATTTT	CASSWSGGGDTQYF
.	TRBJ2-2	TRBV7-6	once	TGTGCCAGCAGCCTCCGTTCACAGGGATGGAACACCGGGGAGCTGTTTTTT	CASSLRSQGWNTGELFF
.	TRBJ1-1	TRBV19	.	TGTGCCAGTAGTTCGACGACAGTGGACACTGAAGCTTTCTTT	CASSSTTVDTEAFF
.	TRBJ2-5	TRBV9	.	TGTGCCAGCAGCGTAGAGGAGGGGGCAGAGACCCAGTACTTC	CASSVEEGAETQYF
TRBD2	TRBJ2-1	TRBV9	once	TGTGCCAGCAGCGTGGAAGCGGGACTTTACAATGAGCAGTTCTTC	CASSVEAGLYNEQFF
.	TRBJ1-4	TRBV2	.	TGTGCCAGCAGTGAAGCATACAGTAATGAAAAACTGTTTTTT	CASSEAYSNEKLFF
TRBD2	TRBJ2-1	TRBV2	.	TGTGCCAGCAGTGAAATAGCGGGGGGGCATGGGATCGGGTATGAGCAGTTCTTC	CASSEIAGGHGIGYEQFF